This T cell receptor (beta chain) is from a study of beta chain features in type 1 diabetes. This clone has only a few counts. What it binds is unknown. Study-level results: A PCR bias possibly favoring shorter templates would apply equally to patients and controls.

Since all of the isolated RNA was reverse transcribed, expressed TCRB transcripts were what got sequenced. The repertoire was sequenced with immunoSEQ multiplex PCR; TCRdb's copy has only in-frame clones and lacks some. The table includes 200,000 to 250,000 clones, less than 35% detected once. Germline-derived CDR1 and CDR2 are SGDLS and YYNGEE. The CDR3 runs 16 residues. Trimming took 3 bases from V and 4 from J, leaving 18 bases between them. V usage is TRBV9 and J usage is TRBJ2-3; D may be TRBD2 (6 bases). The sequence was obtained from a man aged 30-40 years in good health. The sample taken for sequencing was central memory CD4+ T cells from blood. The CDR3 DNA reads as TGTGCCAGCAGCGCGGGGGTAGGGAAGGTAGCAGATACGCAGTATTTT. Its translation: CASSAGVGKVADTQYF.